Presented here are 14 T cell receptor beta chains from one specimen sequenced in a study of regulatory and conventional T cells in RAG deficiency. Using immunoSEQ multiplex PCR, the repertoire was profiled, and TCRdb retains in-frame clones only, with some absent. Here the sample spans some 31,000 clones, about 95% being singletons. Blood CD4+ CD25-low CD127-high conventional T cells supplied the genomic DNA template. The same sample was also used in a study of regulatory T cells. That source notes: The PCR used 52 TRBV and 13 TRBJ primers.

The specimen was CD25- CD4+ T cells sorted from blood. These receptor sequences come from a human donor in good health.

The rearrangement uses TRBV28 and TRBJ1-2; TRBD1 matches at 8 bases. CDR3 length: 19 amino acids. The V gene's germline CDR1 is MDHEN and CDR2 SYDVKM. J was trimmed by 4 bases and V by 6 bases; bases with no gene match: 22. This CDR3 reads CASSGNAGTGPSRSYGYTF. Written as DNA, the CDR3 is TGTGCCAGCAGCGGCAACGCCGGGACAGGTCCTTCACGAAGCTATGGCTACACCTTC.

CDR3 region: CASSSQGLLRVETQYF. CDR3 sequence (DNA): TGTGCCAGCAGCTCACAGGGACTACTGCGAGTGGAGACCCAGTACTTC. The chain combines TRBV7-2 with TRBJ2-5, with D possibly matching TRBD2 (7 bases). The CDR3 sequence is 16 residues long. Germline values: CDR1 SGHTA, CDR2 FQGNSA. Trimming stripped 4 bases from V and 5 bases from J, with 20 bases between.

The J gene is TRBJ2-5, the V gene TRBV2; the match to TRBD1 covers 9 bases. Per germline, CDR1 SNHLY and CDR2 FYNNEI. Losses at the gene ends were 7 bases for V and 2 bases for J; bases not matched to a gene: 2. CDR3 length: 13 residues. The CDR3 protein is CASNRGLQETQYF. Written as DNA, the CDR3 is TGTGCCAGCAACAGGGGGCTTCAAGAGACCCAGTACTTC.

This sequence joins TRBV15 and TRBJ1-5, with a tentative D call TRBD1 (5 bases). The CDR3 loop spans 14 amino acids. Trimming removed 3 bases from V and 1 base from J, with 7 bases in between. Germline loops: CDR1 LNHNV, CDR2 YYDKDF (reference sequence). CDR3 protein: CATSSGHSNQPQHF. The DNA for the CDR3 is TGTGCCACCAGCAGCGGACACAGCAATCAGCCCCAGCATTTT. The whole variable domain, filled in from reference TRBV15 and TRBJ1-5, reads DAMVIQNPRYQVTQFGKPVTLSCSQTLNHNVMYWYQQKSSQAPKLLFHYYDKDFNNEADTPDNFQSRRPNTSFCFLDIRSPGLGDTAMYLCATSSGHSNQPQHFGDGTRLSIL.

This rearrangement joins TRBV19 to TRBJ1-4, with TRBD1 identical over 7 bases. CDR1 and CDR2 from the germline V gene are LNHDA and SQIVND (reference sequence). V was clipped by 11 bases and J by 8 bases; unmatched bases: 11. The length of the CDR3 is 13 residues. The CDR3 DNA sequence: TGTGCCGGTATACAGGGGTTGGGGGAAAAACTGTTTTTT. This gives the protein CAGIQGLGEKLFF.

The chain joins TRBV6-5 to TRBJ2-1; perhaps TRBD2 as D (6 bases). The CDR3 is 15 amino acids. The germline CDR1 and CDR2 sequences are MNHEY and SVGAGI. Trimming stripped 2 bases from V and 0 bases from J, with 8 bases between. Written as DNA, the CDR3 is TGTGCCAGCAGTTACGGGGGGTTCTCCTACAATGAGCAGTTCTTC. This gives the protein CASSYGGFSYNEQFF.

The gene calls are TRBV6-5 and TRBJ1-5; possibly TRBD1 for D (5 bases). Germline assignment: CDR1 MNHEY and CDR2 SVGAGI. The germline V and J ends were trimmed by 5 bases and 5 bases, with 16 bases remaining between them. This CDR3 spans 15 amino acids. Written as DNA, the CDR3 is TGTGCCAGCAGTCGCACCCGCCAGGGCTATCAGCCCCAGCATTTT. Translating it yields CASSRTRQGYQPQHF.

The rearrangement joins TRBV28 to TRBJ2-3, with TRBD2 as a possible D gene (7 bases). CDR3 length: 16 amino acids. Per germline, CDR1 MDHEN and CDR2 SYDVKM. Trimming removed 6 bases from V and 0 bases from J, with 16 bases in between. The CDR3 DNA follows: TGTGCCAGCAGGTCCCCGGGGGGCCGTAGCACAGATACGCAGTATTTT. It specifies CASRSPGGRSTDTQYF.

The chain uses TRBV2 and TRBJ1-5; 7 bases fit TRBD1. Unmatched junction bases numbered 14, after V lost 6 bases and J lost 6 bases. The germline V gene encodes CDR1 SNHLY and CDR2 FYNNEI. The CDR3 covers 16 residues. This CDR3 reads CASRYHTGAASQPQHF. DNA for the CDR3: TGTGCCAGCAGGTACCACACAGGGGCGGCTAGTCAGCCCCAGCATTTT.

V gene TRBV5-6 combines with J gene TRBJ1-2, with D tentatively TRBD1 (6 bases). This CDR3 is 16 amino acids long. V lost 0 bases and J 2 bases, leaving 14 bases between the germline ends. CDR1 SGHDT and CDR2 YYEEEE come from the germline V gene. CDR3 coding DNA: TGTGCCAGCAGCTTGGAGGCAGGGGCGCGGAACTATGGCTACACCTTC. Residues: CASSLEAGARNYGYTF.

The rearrangement uses TRBV9 and TRBJ2-3; 9 bases are a match to TRBD2. The CDR3 consists of 14 residues. CDR1 and CDR2 (germline): SGDLS, YYNGEE. The V segment lost 6 bases and the J segment 0 bases; nucleotides outside the gene matches: 2. The CDR3 DNA follows: TGTGCCAGCAACCTAGCGGGGAGCACAGATACGCAGTATTTT. Protein product: CASNLAGSTDTQYF. Together with reference TRBV9 and TRBJ2-3, the CDR3 gives the full variable domain: DSGVTQTPKHLITATGQRVTLRCSPRSGDLSVYWYQQSLDQGLQFLIQYYNGEERAKGNILERFSAQQFPDLHSELNLSSLELGDSALYFCASNLAGSTDTQYFGPGTRLTVL.

This chain connects TRBV28 to TRBJ1-4; D is perhaps TRBD1 (5 bases). The CDR3 contains 12 residues. The V gene lost 10 bases and the J gene lost 7 bases, with 13 bases spanning the gap. Germline V CDR1 and CDR2: MDHEN, SYDVKM. The CDR3 protein is CATDGGGEKLFF. The CDR3 nucleotides are TGTGCCACTGACGGGGGAGGTGAAAAACTGTTTTTT. Complete variable domain (other parts from reference TRBV28 and TRBJ1-4): DVKVTQSSRYLVKRTGEKVFLECVQDMDHENMFWYRQDPGLGLRLIYFSYDVKMKEKGDIPEGYSVSREKKERFSLILESASTNQTSMYLCATDGGGEKLFFGSGTQLSVL.

The chain couples TRBV20-1 to TRBJ1-6, with D hard to call. Germline CDR1 reads DFQATT; CDR2 reads SNEGSKA (reference sequence). This CDR3 comprises 11 residues. Between the trimmed V and J ends, which lost 3 bases and 10 bases, there was a span of 7 bases. CDR3 sequence (DNA): TGCAGTGCTAGCCTAGACTCACCCCTCCACTTT. This codes for CSASLDSPLHF.

Here the CDR3 DNA reads TGTGCCAGCAGCGCACTAGCGGGGGGATCAGATACGCAGTATTTT. This gives the protein CASSALAGGSDTQYF. The genes are TRBV9 and TRBJ2-3, with 12 bases identical to TRBD2. The CDR3 has 15 residues. Germline V gene data show CDR1 as SGDLS and CDR2 as YYNGEE. The trim removed 3 bases at V and 4 bases at J, leaving 3 bases unmatched.